This T cell receptor (beta chain) was sequenced in a study of CD4 T cells in relation to SARS-CoV-2 and coronaviruses. Whole-study context: ViraFEST: roughly 9-day antigen culture of PBMCs, then TCR beta CDR3 sequencing.

CD4+ T cells from unexposed donors were obtained before the COVID-19 pandemic (2011-2018). Isolation of CD4+ T cells took place after less than 13 days in culture. Testing used SARS-CoV-2 S/N and four cold-coronavirus spikes on unexposed-donor CD4+ T cells, cells permitting. Trimming removed 3 bases at V and 2 bases at J, with 14 bases between. The CDR3 consists of 15 residues. The germline V gene has CDR1 KGHSH and CDR2 LQKENI. Profiled with immunoSEQ multiplex PCR; TCRdb holds only in-frame clones, not every one. The profile shows around 26,000 clones, about 79% of them singletons. This clone turned up a few times. Its antigen is unknown. Overall study findings and caveats: In roughly 60% of donors, memory CD4+ clonotypes crossrecognized SARS-CoV-2 and at least one common cold coronavirus spike.

J is TRBJ2-7 and V is TRBV18, with D tentatively TRBD1 (6 bases). Sequences were obtained from CD4+ T cells from PBMCs, cultured in vitro. This receptor was taken from a human donor in good health. The chain's CDR3 is CASSPGQVGAYEQYF. In DNA, the CDR3 is TGTGCCAGCTCACCGGGACAAGTCGGGGCCTACGAGCAGTACTTC.